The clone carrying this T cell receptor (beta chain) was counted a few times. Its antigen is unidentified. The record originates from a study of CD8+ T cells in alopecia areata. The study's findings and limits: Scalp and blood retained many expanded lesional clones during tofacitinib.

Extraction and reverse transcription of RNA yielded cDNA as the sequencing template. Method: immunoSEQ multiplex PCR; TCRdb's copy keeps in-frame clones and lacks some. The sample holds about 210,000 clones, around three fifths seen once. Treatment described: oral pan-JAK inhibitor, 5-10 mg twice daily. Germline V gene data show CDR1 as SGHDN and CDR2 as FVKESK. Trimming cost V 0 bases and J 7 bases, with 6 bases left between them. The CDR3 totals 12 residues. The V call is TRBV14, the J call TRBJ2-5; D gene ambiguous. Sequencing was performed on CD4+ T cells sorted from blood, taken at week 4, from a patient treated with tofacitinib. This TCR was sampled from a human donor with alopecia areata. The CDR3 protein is CASSQDFGTQYF. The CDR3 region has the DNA TGTGCCAGCAGCCAAGATTTCGGGACCCAGTACTTC. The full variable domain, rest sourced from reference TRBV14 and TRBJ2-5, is EAGVTQFPSHSVIEKGQTVTLRCDPISGHDNLYWYRRVMGKEIKFLLHFVKESKQDESGMPNNRFLAERTGGTYSTLKVQPAELEDSGVYFCASSQDFGTQYFGPGTRLLVL.